What follows is one TCR beta chain and its context. The data were obtained in a study of blood T cell repertoires in COVID-19. Background on the study: Donors in the United States, Italy and Spain gave samples during acute or convalescent COVID-19.

The V gene's germline CDR1 is LNHDA and CDR2 SQIVND (reference sequence). CDR3 length: 14 amino acids. V trimming: 7 bases; J trimming: 6 bases; junction bases outside the gene matches: 8. Participant-given clinical history determined each cohort assignment. Among Cohort 3 donors, those recovered had two negative PCRs, clearance, or symptom resolution. TCRdb's table, derived via immunoSEQ multiplex PCR, lists solely in-frame clones and lacks some. The data hold hundreds of thousands of clones, with 86% observed a single time. The sequenced sample consisted of PBMCs or T cells enriched from blood (not recorded which). The chain carries TRBV19 and TRBJ1-5; 8 nucleotides match TRBD1. This clonotype was sampled from a man aged 35 to 55 who had recovered from COVID-19. In DNA form, the CDR3 reads TGTGCCAGTATCCTTAACAGGGGGGGTCAGCCCCAGCATTTT. This gives the protein CASILNRGGQPQHF.